This TCR beta chain was obtained from a study of tumor and adjacent non-tumor tissue in lung cancer. Study background: Stage I to III disease affected about nine men and several women aged about 30 to 85. Whole-study findings and limits: In normal lung, the top 100 clones were significantly more dominant than in tumor.

This sample's RNA came from whole unsorted tissue. TCRbeta libraries were built with three rounds of nested PCR, modified from ARM-PCR. TCRdb re-called the multiplex PCR reads with MiXCR, one entry per CDR3 protein. The data contain roughly 66,000 distinct CDR3 sequences, about three quarters of them seen just once; the ten biggest clones take up approximately 28%. Points on this clonotype: Its antigen is unknown. As the CDR3 is not closed by the conserved phenylalanine or tryptophan, this likely results from a read error. The DNA is omitted, as the CDR3 cannot be located on it reliably, and the CDR3 follows TCRdb's listing.

The sequenced sample was lung tumor tissue. The TCR comes from a man between 60 and 75 years old with non-small cell lung cancer.

CDR3 region: CSALGGIASSYEQHS. This rearrangement joins TRBV20-1 to TRBJ2-7; the DNA was not used to check the table's D call, TRBD2. Termini included, the CDR3 measures 15 amino acids. Germline V gives CDR1 DFQATT, CDR2 SNEGSKA (reference sequence).